The rows below give T cell receptor gamma chains drawn from one sample of a study of intestinal T cells in coeliac disease. TCRdb re-identified clones in the multiplex PCR reads via CATT. The sample includes around 260 gamma-chain clones, approximately 48% of them seen just once. Sequencing was done on a sample of a duodenal biopsy. The receptors shown here come from a human donor who served as a control with a normal duodenal biopsy, not a healthy volunteer. Both conserved end residues are part of each CDR3. Not every row has a clone size; where given, it reads once, few, many or a size class.

>TRGV8|-|TRGJ1/TRGJ2
CATWEGFKGYYKKLF
TGTGCCACCTGGGAAGGGTTTAAGGGTTATTATAAGAAACTCTTT
>TRGV4|hyperexpanded|TRGJ1/TRGJ2
CATWGNYYKKLF
TGTGCCACCTGGGGGAATTATTATAAGAAACTCTTT
>TRGV8|-|TRGJ1/TRGJ2
CATWDRRRRKVIIKKLF
TGTGCCACCTGGGATAGGCGCCGAAGAAAGGTTATTATAAAGAAACTCTTT
>TRGV10|-|TRGJ1/TRGJ2
CAAWGLYISYKKLF
TGTGCTGCGTGGGGATTATATATATCTTATAAGAAACTCTTT
>TRGV4|-|TRGJ1/TRGJ2
CATWDGISYKKLF
TGTGCCACCTGGGATGGGATTAGTTATAAGAAACTCTTT
>TRGV2|-|TRGJ1/TRGJ2
CATLPSRLKGCYYKKLF
TGTGCCACCCTCCCTTCCAGGTTAAAAGGGTGTTATTATAAGAAACTCTTT
>TRGV4|-|TRGJ1/TRGJ2
CATWDGGPFNKKLF
TGTGCCACCTGGGATGGGGGGCCCTTTAATAAGAAACTCTTT
>TRGV4|-|TRGJ1/TRGJ2
CATSGLDYYKKLF
TGTGCCACCTCGGGATTGGATTATTATAAGAAACTCTTT
>TRGV2|-|TRGJ1/TRGJ2
CANLGSGKVIKKLF
TGTGCCAACCTGGGATCGGGCAAGGTTATAAAGAAACTCTTT
>TRGV10|-|TRGJP1
CAAWVLRTPDTGWFKIF
TGTGCTGCGTGGGTATTGCGCACCCCTGACACTGGTTGGTTCAAGATATTT
>TRGV3|-|TRGJ1/TRGJ2
CATWDRRPDRRGYKKLF
TGTGCCACCTGGGACAGGAGGCCTGACCGGCGGGGTTATAAGAAACTCTTT
>TRGV2|-|TRGJ1/TRGJ2
CATWDGPYYYKKLF
TGTGCCACCTGGGACGGCCCATATTATTATAAGAAACTCTTT
>TRGV8|-|TRGJ1/TRGJ2
CATLGQYYKKLF
TGTGCCACCCTGGGCCAGTATTATAAGAAACTCTTT
>TRGV10|-|TRGJ1/TRGJ2
CAAWDCIYLNKKLF
TGTGCTGCGTGGGATTGTATATATCTTAATAAGAAACTCTTT
>TRGV9|-|TRGJ1/TRGJ2
CALWEGALLYYKKLF
TGTGCCTTGTGGGAGGGTGCTCTCCTCTATTATAAGAAACTCTTT
>TRGV8|-|TRGJ1/TRGJ2
CATWDRGNYYKKLF
TGTGCCACCTGGGATAGAGGGAATTATTATAAGAAACTCTTT
>TRGV8|few|TRGJ1/TRGJ2
CATWDRRPKKGYYKKLF
TGTGCCACCTGGGATAGGCGCCCGAAGAAAGGTTATTATAAGAAACTCTTT
>TRGV3|-|TRGJP2
CATWTVLQELGKKIKTF
TGTGCCACCTGGACCGTTTTGCAAGAGTTGGGCAAAAAAATCAAGACGTTT
>TRGV11|-|TRGJ1/TRGJ2
CAWLDGGYKKLF
TGTGCCTGGCTGGACGGGGGTTATAAGAAACTCTTT
>TRGV8|-|TRGJ1/TRGJ2
CATWGLFRFIIKKLF
TGTGCCACCTGGGGACTTTTTCGTTTTATTATAAAGAAACTCTTT
>TRGV4|few|TRGJ1/TRGJ2
CAHLGWPYYKKLF
TGTGCCCACCTGGGATGGCCGTATTATAAGAAACTCTTT
>TRGV10|-|TRGJ1/TRGJ2
CACVGLYISYKKLF
TGTGCCTGCGTGGGATTATATATATCTTATAAGAAACTCTTT
>TRGV4|-|TRGJ1/TRGJ2
CAPGIEKLF
TGTGCACCTGGGATCGAGAAACTCTTT
>TRGV2|-|TRGJ1/TRGJ2
CATWGSGYKKLF
TGTGCCACCTGGGGATCCGGTTATAAGAAACTCTTT
>TRGV4|-|TRGJ1/TRGJ2
CATWDGITKKLF
TGTGCCACCTGGGATGGAATTACTAAGAAACTCTTT
>TRGV5|-|TRGJ1/TRGJ2
CAHLGQQPYYKKLF
TGTGCCCACCTGGGACAGCAACCGTATTATAAGAAACTCTTT
>TRGV2|-|TRGJ1/TRGJ2
CATWDPVYKKLF
TGTGCCACCTGGGATCCGGTTTATAAGAAACTCTTT
>TRGV4|hyperexpanded|TRGJ1/TRGJ2
CATWDGPSEKLF
TGTGCCACCTGGGATGGCCCCTCCGAGAAACTCTTT
>TRGV5|hyperexpanded|TRGJ1/TRGJ2
CATWDNRYKKLF
TGTGCCACCTGGGACAATCGTTATAAGAAACTCTTT
>TRGV4|once|TRGJ1/TRGJ2
CATWEWGLNKKLF
TGTGCCACCTGGGAGTGGGGCCTTAATAAGAAACTCTTT
>TRGV2|few|TRGJ1/TRGJ2
CATWDGPKKLF
TGTGCCACCTGGGACGGGCCTAAGAAACTCTTT
>TRGV11|few|TRGJP2
CACWIRGSDWIKTF
TGTGCCTGCTGGATTAGAGGTAGTGATTGGATCAAGACGTTT
>TRGV4|once|TRGJ1/TRGJ2
CANLCAYYKKLF
TGTGCCAACCTCTGTGCTTATTATAAGAAACTCTTT
>TRGV10|-|TRGJP1
CAALGEGGWFKIF
TGTGCTGCGTTGGGAGAGGGCGGTTGGTTCAAGATATTT
>TRGV9|hyperexpanded|TRGJ1/TRGJ2
CALWDENYYKKLF
TGTGCCTTGTGGGATGAGAATTATTATAAGAAACTCTTT
>TRGV10|hyperexpanded|TRGJP1
CAAWDYFTGWFKIF
TGTGCTGCGTGGGATTATTTCACTGGTTGGTTCAAGATATTT
>TRGV10|-|TRGJ1/TRGJ2
CAAWDKLIYKKLF
TGTGCTGCGTGGGATAAACTTATTTATAAGAAACTCTTT
>TRGV2|-|TRGJ1/TRGJ2
CATLPFQVKKGCYYKKLF
TGTGCCACCCTCCCCTTCCAGGTTAAAAAGGGGTGTTATTATAAGAAACTCTTT
>TRGV4|hyperexpanded|TRGJ1/TRGJ2
CATWDGEKKLF
TGTGCCACCTGGGATGGGGAAAAGAAACTCTTT
>TRGV9|-|TRGJ1/TRGJ2
CACGRSYYKKLF
TGTGCCTGTGGGAGGTCTTATTATAAGAAACTCTTT
>TRGV5P|-|TRGJ1/TRGJ2
CADLGQAIYYKKLF
TGTGCCGACCTGGGGCAGGCAATCTATTATAAGAAACTCTTT
>TRGV10|-|TRGJ1/TRGJ2
CAAWDYIYLYKKLF
TGTGCTGCGTGGGATTATATATATCTCTATAAGAAACTCTTT
>TRGV2|-|TRGJ1/TRGJ2
CATWDPGYKKLF
TGTGCCACCTGGGATCCCGGTTATAAGAAACTCTTT
>TRGV4|once|TRGJ1/TRGJ2
CATWDGIIKKLF
TGTGCCACCTGGGATGGAATTATAAAGAAACTCTTT
>TRGV2|-|TRGJ1/TRGJ2
CATWESGYKKLF
TGTGCCACCTGGGAGTCCGGTTATAAGAAACTCTTT
>TRGV8|-|TRGJP1
CATWDRTTGWFKIF
TGTGCCACCTGGGATAGGACCACTGGTTGGTTCAAGATATTT
>TRGV10|-|TRGJP1
CAGVGEGGWFKIF
TGTGCTGGCGTGGGAGAGGGTGGTTGGTTCAAGATATTT
>TRGV8|-|TRGJ1/TRGJ2
CATWMSYYKKLF
TGTGCCACCTGGATGTCCTATTATAAGAAACTCTTT
>TRGV10|-|TRGJ1/TRGJ2
CAAWDYIYLNKKLF
TGTGCTGCGTGGGATTATATATATCTTAATAAGAAACTCTTT
>TRGV10|hyperexpanded|TRGJ1/TRGJ2
CAAWDPKKLF
TGTGCTGCGTGGGATCCTAAGAAACTCTTT
>TRGV4|hyperexpanded|TRGJ1/TRGJ2
CATSGAYYKKLF
TGTGCCACCTCTGGTGCTTATTATAAGAAACTCTTT
>TRGV2|large|TRGJ1/TRGJ2
CATWDGQGYKKLF
TGTGCCACCTGGGACGGGCAAGGTTATAAGAAACTCTTT
>TRGV3|once|TRGJP2
CATWDRPGFVVSWIKTF
TGTGCCACCTGGGACAGGCCGGGGTTTGTAGTGAGTTGGATCAAGACGTTT
>TRGV3|few|TRGJP2
CAHLGQAGVCSDWIKTF
TGTGCCCACCTGGGACAGGCCGGGGTTTGTAGTGATTGGATCAAGACGTTT